The sequence of this T cell receptor beta chain was determined in a study of cytomegalovirus exposure and HLA in healthy donors. In the study overall: Counted in an early data release were tens of millions of unique TCRs from HLA-typed donors.

For this clone: Antigen: not known.

Overall study findings and caveats: Later examination showed HLA-associated TCR beta chains had greater clonal expansion than equally common others. In a later analysis, TCR association rates varied by HLA locus: DRB1 most, HLA-C fewest.

The germline V gene encodes CDR1 SEHNR and CDR2 FQNEAQ (reference sequence). V lost 3 bases to trimming and J lost 4 bases; unmatched junction nucleotides: 8. The length of the CDR3 is 16 residues. The PCR was carried out with 60 Vbeta primers and 13 Jbeta primers. Data came from immunoSEQ multiplex PCR; TCRdb stores just in-frame clones and leaves some out. The sample shows about 140,000 clones, more than 75% of them seen only once. J is TRBJ2-5 and V is TRBV7-9; TRBD2 matches 10 bases. This TCR was sampled from a man in his forties or fifties in good health and CMV-seronegative. The sample consisted of PBMCs. The CDR3 DNA is TGTGCCAGCAGCTTGTGGTCAAGCGGGAGGGTAGAGACCCAGTACTTC. Translating gives CASSLWSSGRVETQYF.